Listed below are T cell receptor beta chains from one sample, sequenced in a study of Tregs in tolerant kidney transplant recipients. This table comes from immunoSEQ multiplex PCR, and its TCRdb copy is limited to in-frame clones, with some not included. The sample shows fewer than 100,000 clones, approximately 90% of them seen only once. The input for sequencing was Tregs from blood, taken before the transplant. The receptor set was obtained from a human donor who received a combined kidney and bone marrow transplant. Both conserved end residues are part of each CDR3. The order of the fields is V gene, D gene, clone size, J gene, CDR3 protein, CDR3 DNA. A D gene is named only where the DNA matches it firmly. The size field is filled for only some rows; it gives once, few, many or a size class.

v_gene: TRBV5-4; d_gene: TRBD2; abundance: .; j_gene: TRBJ2-7; CDR3aa: CASSPVGGSGSYEQYF; CDR3nt: TGTGCCAGCAGCCCAGTGGGTGGTAGCGGGTCCTACGAGCAGTACTTC
v_gene: TRBV7-2; d_gene: .; abundance: .; j_gene: TRBJ1-1; CDR3aa: CASSLASTPPEAFF; CDR3nt: TGTGCCAGCAGCTTAGCATCAACCCCCCCAGAAGCTTTCTTT
v_gene: TRBV19; d_gene: .; abundance: .; j_gene: TRBJ1-4; CDR3aa: CASSIGGASNEKLFF; CDR3nt: TGTGCCAGTAGTATAGGAGGGGCTTCTAATGAAAAACTGTTTTTT
v_gene: TRBV5-4; d_gene: TRBD2; abundance: .; j_gene: TRBJ2-1; CDR3aa: CASSRTRAGLYNEQFF; CDR3nt: TGTGCCAGCAGCCGGACTAGAGCGGGTCTGTACAATGAGCAGTTCTTC
v_gene: TRBV5-1; d_gene: .; abundance: .; j_gene: TRBJ2-6; CDR3aa: CASSFPSGANVLTF; CDR3nt: TGCGCCAGCAGCTTTCCGTCTGGGGCCAACGTCCTGACTTTC
v_gene: TRBV29-1; d_gene: .; abundance: .; j_gene: TRBJ2-3; CDR3aa: CSVDWGDTQYF; CDR3nt: TGCAGCGTTGATTGGGGAGATACGCAGTATTTT
v_gene: TRBV7-9; d_gene: TRBD2; abundance: .; j_gene: TRBJ2-1; CDR3aa: CASSSRSGAGTYNEQFF; CDR3nt: TGTGCCAGCAGCTCCAGGAGCGGGGCGGGAACGTACAATGAGCAGTTCTTC
v_gene: TRBV30; d_gene: .; abundance: .; j_gene: TRBJ1-4; CDR3aa: CAWSVAGRLFF; CDR3nt: TGTGCCTGGAGTGTTGCCGGCCGGCTGTTTTTT
v_gene: TRBV29-1; d_gene: TRBD1; abundance: .; j_gene: TRBJ1-2; CDR3aa: CSGTTGGGGYTF; CDR3nt: TGCAGCGGAACGACAGGGGGAGGTGGCTACACCTTC
v_gene: TRBV27; d_gene: TRBD1; abundance: .; j_gene: TRBJ2-7; CDR3aa: CASSKGQVGYEQYF; CDR3nt: TGTGCCAGCAGTAAAGGACAGGTTGGCTACGAGCAGTACTTC
v_gene: TRBV11-2; d_gene: .; abundance: .; j_gene: TRBJ2-5; CDR3aa: CASSVGTPQETQYF; CDR3nt: TGTGCCAGCAGCGTTGGGACACCCCAAGAGACCCAGTACTTC
v_gene: TRBV18; d_gene: TRBD1; abundance: once; j_gene: TRBJ2-1; CDR3aa: CASSLAGTGDYNEQFF; CDR3nt: TGTGCCAGCTCCCTAGCAGGGACAGGGGATTACAATGAGCAGTTCTTC
v_gene: TRBV29-1; d_gene: .; abundance: once; j_gene: TRBJ2-1; CDR3aa: CSVVRPNNEQFF; CDR3nt: TGCAGCGTAGTTAGACCAAACAATGAGCAGTTCTTC
v_gene: TRBV6-1; d_gene: .; abundance: .; j_gene: TRBJ2-7; CDR3aa: CASSELTAQYF; CDR3nt: TGTGCCAGCAGTGAATTAACGGCGCAGTACTTC
v_gene: TRBV19; d_gene: .; abundance: .; j_gene: TRBJ1-2; CDR3aa: CASSIGQPSRYGYTF; CDR3nt: TGTGCCAGTAGTATAGGCCAGCCCTCGCGGTATGGCTACACCTTC
v_gene: TRBV19; d_gene: TRBD2; abundance: .; j_gene: TRBJ2-1; CDR3aa: CASSIGLVRTSGSSYNEQFF; CDR3nt: TGTGCCAGTAGTATAGGGTTGGTTCGGACTAGCGGGAGCTCCTACAATGAGCAGTTCTTC
v_gene: TRBV7-2; d_gene: .; abundance: .; j_gene: TRBJ1-1; CDR3aa: CASSLIGEGGEAFF; CDR3nt: TGTGCCAGCAGCTTAATAGGGGAGGGAGGTGAAGCTTTCTTT
v_gene: TRBV6-1; d_gene: TRBD2; abundance: once; j_gene: TRBJ2-1; CDR3aa: CASSVFGQGGLAGTHNEQFF; CDR3nt: TGTGCCAGCAGTGTTTTCGGACAGGGGGGACTAGCGGGGACCCACAATGAGCAGTTCTTC
v_gene: TRBV7-2; d_gene: .; abundance: .; j_gene: TRBJ1-2; CDR3aa: CASSPGQGRGYTF; CDR3nt: TGTGCCAGCAGCCCGGGGCAGGGACGGGGCTACACCTTC
v_gene: TRBV6-1; d_gene: .; abundance: .; j_gene: TRBJ1-5; CDR3aa: CASSEVGGGNQPQHF; CDR3nt: TGTGCCAGCAGTGAAGTTGGGGGGGGCAATCAGCCCCAGCATTTT
v_gene: TRBV5-6; d_gene: .; abundance: .; j_gene: TRBJ2-1; CDR3aa: CASSLRPSSYNEQFF; CDR3nt: TGTGCCAGCAGCTTGCGGCCCTCTTCCTACAATGAGCAGTTCTTC
v_gene: TRBV7-2; d_gene: .; abundance: .; j_gene: TRBJ1-3; CDR3aa: CASSPPSGNTIYF; CDR3nt: TGTGCCAGCAGCCCGCCCTCTGGAAACACCATATATTTT
v_gene: TRBV27; d_gene: TRBD2; abundance: .; j_gene: TRBJ2-5; CDR3aa: CASSLAGRETQYF; CDR3nt: TGTGCCAGCAGTCTAGCGGGAAGAGAGACCCAGTACTTC
v_gene: TRBV5-1; d_gene: .; abundance: .; j_gene: TRBJ2-2; CDR3aa: CASSLAPVLSGELFF; CDR3nt: TGCGCCAGCAGCTTGGCCCCTGTACTATCCGGGGAGCTGTTTTTT
v_gene: TRBV15; d_gene: .; abundance: .; j_gene: TRBJ2-5; CDR3aa: CATSRDHAAQETQYF; CDR3nt: TGTGCCACCAGCAGAGATCACGCGGCGCAAGAGACCCAGTACTTC
v_gene: TRBV15; d_gene: TRBD2; abundance: .; j_gene: TRBJ2-3; CDR3aa: CATSRGLAGASDTQYF; CDR3nt: TGTGCCACCAGCAGAGGTCTAGCGGGAGCCTCAGATACGCAGTATTTT
v_gene: TRBV19; d_gene: .; abundance: once; j_gene: TRBJ2-3; CDR3aa: CASSPDSTWTDTQYF; CDR3nt: TGTGCCAGTAGTCCGGACTCAACTTGGACAGATACGCAGTATTTT
v_gene: TRBV7-6; d_gene: TRBD1; abundance: .; j_gene: TRBJ2-2; CDR3aa: CASSLSGTVHRELFF; CDR3nt: TGTGCCAGCAGCCTCTCCGGGACAGTACACCGGGAGCTGTTTTTT
v_gene: TRBV19; d_gene: TRBD1; abundance: .; j_gene: TRBJ2-7; CDR3aa: CASSKGTGSSYEQYF; CDR3nt: TGTGCCAGTAGTAAGGGGACAGGGAGCTCCTACGAGCAGTACTTC
v_gene: TRBV7-9; d_gene: .; abundance: .; j_gene: TRBJ1-5; CDR3aa: CASSSGGYSNQPQHF; CDR3nt: TGTGCCAGCAGTTCGGGGGGATATAGCAATCAGCCCCAGCATTTT
v_gene: TRBV29-1; d_gene: .; abundance: .; j_gene: TRBJ2-7; CDR3aa: CSAAGWGEQYF; CDR3nt: TGCAGCGCCGCCGGGTGGGGGGAGCAGTACTTC
v_gene: TRBV6-5; d_gene: TRBD2; abundance: .; j_gene: TRBJ2-7; CDR3aa: CASISTSGSYEQYF; CDR3nt: TGTGCCAGCATCTCGACTAGCGGATCCTACGAGCAGTACTTC
v_gene: TRBV27; d_gene: TRBD1; abundance: once; j_gene: TRBJ2-2; CDR3aa: CASSQGAYTGELFF; CDR3nt: TGTGCCAGCAGTCAGGGGGCCTACACCGGGGAGCTGTTTTTT
v_gene: TRBV11-2; d_gene: .; abundance: .; j_gene: TRBJ1-5; CDR3aa: CASGVGSNQPQHF; CDR3nt: TGTGCCAGCGGGGTGGGGAGCAATCAGCCCCAGCATTTT
v_gene: TRBV5-1; d_gene: TRBD2; abundance: .; j_gene: TRBJ2-7; CDR3aa: CASSPTSGSSYEQYF; CDR3nt: TGCGCCAGCAGCCCTACTAGCGGAAGCTCCTACGAGCAGTACTTC
v_gene: TRBV29-1; d_gene: .; abundance: .; j_gene: TRBJ1-2; CDR3aa: CSVEEGIYGYTF; CDR3nt: TGCAGCGTTGAGGAGGGAATCTATGGCTACACCTTC
v_gene: TRBV7-2; d_gene: TRBD1; abundance: .; j_gene: TRBJ2-1; CDR3aa: CASSIQGALYNEQFF; CDR3nt: TGTGCCAGCAGCATACAGGGGGCTCTATACAATGAGCAGTTCTTC
v_gene: TRBV5-4; d_gene: .; abundance: .; j_gene: TRBJ2-7; CDR3aa: CASSPGGTGPHEQYF; CDR3nt: TGTGCCAGCAGCCCGGGCGGGACGGGACCCCACGAGCAGTACTTC
v_gene: TRBV28; d_gene: .; abundance: .; j_gene: TRBJ2-7; CDR3aa: CASRTGGTASYEQYF; CDR3nt: TGTGCCAGCAGGACGGGAGGGACAGCATCCTACGAGCAGTACTTC
v_gene: TRBV29-1; d_gene: .; abundance: .; j_gene: TRBJ2-6; CDR3aa: CSVDRIGVGANVLTF; CDR3nt: TGCAGCGTTGATAGAATCGGGGTTGGGGCCAACGTCCTGACTTTC
v_gene: TRBV18; d_gene: TRBD2; abundance: .; j_gene: TRBJ2-2; CDR3aa: CASSTGLAGRGELFF; CDR3nt: TGTGCCAGCTCGACGGGACTAGCGGGAAGAGGGGAGCTGTTTTTT
v_gene: TRBV5-8; d_gene: TRBD1; abundance: .; j_gene: TRBJ2-2; CDR3aa: CASTLDRGFTGELFF; CDR3nt: TGTGCCAGCACCCTGGACAGGGGGTTTACCGGGGAGCTGTTTTTT
v_gene: TRBV28; d_gene: TRBD2; abundance: once; j_gene: TRBJ2-2; CDR3aa: CASRWTSGELFF; CDR3nt: TGTGCCAGCAGGTGGACTAGCGGGGAGCTGTTTTTT
v_gene: TRBV5-1; d_gene: TRBD1; abundance: .; j_gene: TRBJ2-1; CDR3aa: CASSYDRGSNEQFF; CDR3nt: TGCGCCAGCAGCTACGACAGGGGTTCGAATGAGCAGTTCTTC
v_gene: TRBV18; d_gene: .; abundance: .; j_gene: TRBJ2-7; CDR3aa: CASSRGSSSYEQYF; CDR3nt: TGTGCCAGCTCCCGTGGATCTAGCTCCTACGAGCAGTACTTC
v_gene: TRBV18; d_gene: .; abundance: .; j_gene: TRBJ1-5; CDR3aa: CASSPGQGGSNQPQHF; CDR3nt: TGTGCCAGCTCCCCAGGGCAGGGAGGCAGCAATCAGCCCCAGCATTTT
v_gene: TRBV2; d_gene: .; abundance: .; j_gene: TRBJ1-5; CDR3aa: CASSGYVGSNQPQHF; CDR3nt: TGTGCCAGCAGCGGTTACGTTGGGAGCAATCAGCCCCAGCATTTT
v_gene: TRBV5-5; d_gene: .; abundance: .; j_gene: TRBJ2-3; CDR3aa: CASSLIGTLGDWDTQYF; CDR3nt: TGTGCCAGCAGCTTGATAGGGACCCTCGGGGATTGGGATACGCAGTATTTT
v_gene: TRBV19; d_gene: TRBD1; abundance: .; j_gene: TRBJ1-5; CDR3aa: CASTKVQVQGAGHSSQPQHF; CDR3nt: TGTGCCAGTACCAAGGTCCAGGTCCAGGGGGCCGGGCACAGTAGTCAGCCCCAGCATTTT
v_gene: TRBV30; d_gene: TRBD2; abundance: .; j_gene: TRBJ2-7; CDR3aa: CAWRNSLAGGPSFEQYF; CDR3nt: TGTGCCTGGAGAAACTCTCTAGCGGGAGGGCCCTCATTCGAGCAGTACTTC
v_gene: TRBV27; d_gene: .; abundance: .; j_gene: TRBJ2-7; CDR3aa: CASRDTGIGFSYEQYF; CDR3nt: TGTGCCAGCAGGGATACAGGGATCGGGTTTAGCTACGAGCAGTACTTC
v_gene: TRBV15; d_gene: TRBD2; abundance: .; j_gene: TRBJ2-7; CDR3aa: CATSRDLLAGVSGTYEQYF; CDR3nt: TGTGCCACCAGCAGAGATCTACTAGCGGGAGTATCGGGGACCTACGAGCAGTACTTC
v_gene: TRBV21-1; d_gene: .; abundance: .; j_gene: TRBJ2-3; CDR3aa: CASSKEKREGPDTQYF; CDR3nt: TGTGCCAGCAGCAAAGAAAAGCGGGAGGGCCCAGATACGCAGTATTTT
v_gene: TRBV7-2; d_gene: .; abundance: .; j_gene: TRBJ2-1; CDR3aa: CASSLLRAETYNEQFF; CDR3nt: TGTGCCAGCAGCCTATTGAGGGCAGAGACCTACAATGAGCAGTTCTTC
v_gene: TRBV28; d_gene: .; abundance: .; j_gene: TRBJ2-7; CDR3aa: CASSAGARTGRNEQYF; CDR3nt: TGTGCCAGCAGCGCGGGGGCGCGGACAGGCAGAAACGAGCAGTACTTC
v_gene: TRBV30; d_gene: TRBD1; abundance: once; j_gene: TRBJ2-4; CDR3aa: CAWSLHRGWEAKNIQYF; CDR3nt: TGTGCCTGGAGTTTACACAGGGGTTGGGAAGCCAAAAACATTCAGTACTTC
v_gene: TRBV5-4; d_gene: .; abundance: .; j_gene: TRBJ2-7; CDR3aa: CASGRPGAYEQYF; CDR3nt: TGTGCCAGCGGTCGGCCCGGCGCCTACGAGCAGTACTTC